This T cell receptor beta chain was sequenced during a study of STAT5B mutations in CD4+ large granular lymphocyte leukemia. Using immunoSEQ multiplex PCR, the repertoire was profiled, and TCRdb retains in-frame clones only, with some absent. The repertoire holds fewer than 40,000 clones, with roughly nine tenths as singletons. Study-level results: 8/27 top patient clones versus 2/35 control clones were TRBV06-family. Patient CD4-sorted repertoires stayed more clonal than healthy ones after leukemic-clone removal.

CDR3 length equals 16 residues. In germline, CDR1 is ENHRY, CDR2 SYGVKD. V was trimmed by 3 bases and J by 4 bases, leaving 18 bases between them. As to this clone: Its matching antigen is unknown.

The V gene is TRBV10-3, the J gene TRBJ1-2; D perhaps matches TRBD1 (5 bases). The sequence was collected from a human donor in good health. The sequencing input was CD4+ T cells from blood buffy coats. CDR3 in DNA: TGTGCCATCAGTGACGGGACGCCACGGAGAGTCTATGGCTACACCTTC. Translated: CAISDGTPRRVYGYTF.